These 5 T cell receptor beta chains share one sample of origin, sequenced in a study of Graves' ophthalmopathy and Graves' hyperthyroidism. For repertoire sequencing, the TCR beta CDR3 regions were amplified from RNA transcripts. Second-round multiplex PCR came after a first-round RT-PCR that employed HTBI primers. TCRdb recomputed calls from the multiplex PCR reads with MiXCR, one row per CDR3 protein. The repertoire holds about 600,000 distinct CDR3 sequences, with just under 40% as singletons. Sequencing was carried out using peripheral blood or thyroid tissue (not recorded which). These receptors all come from an adult man with Graves' hyperthyroidism.

About this clonotype itself: The final CDR3 position lacks the conserved phenylalanine or tryptophan, pointing to a likely read error. The DNA is omitted, as the CDR3 cannot be located on it reliably, and the CDR3 follows TCRdb's listing. This chain uses TRBV7-9 with TRBJ2-2; the table's D call, TRBD1, was not checked against the DNA. The CDR3 sequence runs 15 residues, both termini included. Germline V gene lookup returns CDR1 SEHNR and CDR2 FQNEAQ (reference sequence). CDR3 loop: CASSLVGVAGGVMGS.

This clonotype was observed at least ten times. The rearrangement links TRBV19 to TRBJ1-1; D might be TRBD1 (5 bases). CDR1 and CDR2 from the germline V gene are LNHDA and SQIVND (reference sequence). The CDR3 consists of 13 residues. V lost 8 bases, J lost 1 base, and 11 bases lay in between. DNA of the CDR3: TGTGCCAGTGCCCGGGGCCAGAACACTGAAGCTTTCTTT. This codes for CASARGQNTEAFF.

The chain is built from TRBV7-9 and TRBJ1-2; TRBD1 aligns across 7 bases. The germline CDR1 and CDR2 sequences are SEHNR and FQNEAQ (reference sequence). CDR3 length equals 15 residues. V was pared by 0 bases and J by 5 bases, with 6 bases of the junction left unmatched. The DNA of the CDR3 is TGTGCCAGCAGCTTAGCCCTAGGGGGCCTGTATGGCTACACCTTC. Encoded protein: CASSLALGGLYGYTF.

The table lists this clonotype with many counts. V usage is TRBV6-6 and J usage is TRBJ1-4, with a weak D call TRBD1 (5 bases). CDR3 length: 15 residues. Trimming shortened V by 6 bases and J by 3 bases, and 14 bases separated the two germline ends. The germline gives CDR1 MNHNY, CDR2 SVGAGI (reference sequence). CDR3 coding DNA: TGTGCCAGCAGCCACAGGACCTACTCTAATGAAAAACTGTTTTTT. Its translation: CASSHRTYSNEKLFF.

This clonotype showed up many times. The chain links TRBV24-1 to TRBJ2-5; 11 bases fit TRBD2. The V gene end was trimmed by 4 bases and the J gene end by 2 bases; junction bases not matched to a gene: 5. The CDR3 has 16 residues. CDR1 KGHDR and CDR2 SFDVKD come from the germline V gene. CDR3 DNA sequence: TGTGCCACCAGTGACCGACTAGCGGGAATACAAGAGACCCAGTACTTC. The encoded protein is CATSDRLAGIQETQYF.